This T cell receptor (beta chain) was sequenced in a study of TIL therapy for anti-PD-1-resistant metastatic lung cancer. Across the whole study: Half of patients were current or former smokers. Tumors carried a median 1.5 non-synonymous mutations per megabase.

Regarding the study as a whole: Many TIL product clones were absent from baseline tumor, suggesting clonal contraction.

The libraries were made with immunoSEQ v3. Clones were sequenced by immunoSEQ multiplex PCR, and TCRdb holds only the in-frame ones, with some missing. The table lists more than 20,000 clones, roughly 72% of them singletons. The CDR3 spans 10 residues. Germline lookup yields CDR1 MNHEY and CDR2 SMNVEV (reference sequence). With 7 bases removed from V and 11 bases from J, the gap between germline ends came to 11 bases. This clone is labeled as medium-sized. The target antigen is unknown. Time point defined: pre-treatment sample, taken before nivolumab and TIL therapy. Most excised metastases sampled were pleural nodules or supraclavicular lymph nodes. Tumors were harvested before any PD-1/PD-L1 blockade.

The clonotype was recovered from a person between 25 and 79 years old with non-small cell lung cancer. Sequences were derived from tumor tissue, sampled at baseline. The rearrangement uses TRBV27 and TRBJ1-1; D is ambiguous. This chain's CDR3 is CASIRERAFF. As DNA, the CDR3 is TGTGCCAGCATTAGAGAAAGGGCTTTCTTT.